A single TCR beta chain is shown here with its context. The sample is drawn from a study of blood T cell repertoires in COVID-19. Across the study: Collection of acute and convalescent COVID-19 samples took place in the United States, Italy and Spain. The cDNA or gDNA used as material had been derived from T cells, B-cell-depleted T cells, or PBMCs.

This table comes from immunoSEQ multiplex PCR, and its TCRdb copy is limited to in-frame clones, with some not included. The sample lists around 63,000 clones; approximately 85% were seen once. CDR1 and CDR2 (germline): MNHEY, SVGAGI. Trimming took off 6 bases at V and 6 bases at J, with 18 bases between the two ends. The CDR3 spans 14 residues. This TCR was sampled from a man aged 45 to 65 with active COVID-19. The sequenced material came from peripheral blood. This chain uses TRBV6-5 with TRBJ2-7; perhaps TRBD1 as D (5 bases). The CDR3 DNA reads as TGTGCCAGCAGCTTCAGGGTGGGGTTGGGCGAGCAGTACTTC. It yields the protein CASSFRVGLGEQYF.